The clone carrying this T cell receptor (beta chain) was recorded a few times. Its matching antigen is unknown. This sample is part of a study of T cells in Graves' hyperthyroidism and ophthalmopathy. Germline V gene lookup returns CDR1 SGHTA and CDR2 FQGNSA. The V end lost 7 bases, the J end lost 3 bases, and 16 bases lay between the germline ends. This CDR3 is built from 14 residues. Amplified TCR beta CDR3 regions derived from RNA transcripts. Initially, a first-round RT-PCR of the TCR CDR3 employed the HTBI primer set. A single record per CDR3 protein comes from TCRdb applying MiXCR to the multiplex PCR reads. The data hold about 840,000 distinct CDR3 sequences, with 35% to 45% observed a single time. Findings of the study overall: Appearing also in blood were most of the thyroid clonotypes expanded above 0.001.

Sequencing input: blood. The source of this sequence is a man in his late teens or twenties with Graves' hyperthyroidism. The V call is TRBV7-2, the J call TRBJ2-7; the D gene could be TRBD1 or TRBD2 (5 bases each). Here the CDR3 DNA reads TGTGCCAGCACCGTAGCGTACAGGAGCTACGAGCAGTACTTC. Encoded protein: CASTVAYRSYEQYF.